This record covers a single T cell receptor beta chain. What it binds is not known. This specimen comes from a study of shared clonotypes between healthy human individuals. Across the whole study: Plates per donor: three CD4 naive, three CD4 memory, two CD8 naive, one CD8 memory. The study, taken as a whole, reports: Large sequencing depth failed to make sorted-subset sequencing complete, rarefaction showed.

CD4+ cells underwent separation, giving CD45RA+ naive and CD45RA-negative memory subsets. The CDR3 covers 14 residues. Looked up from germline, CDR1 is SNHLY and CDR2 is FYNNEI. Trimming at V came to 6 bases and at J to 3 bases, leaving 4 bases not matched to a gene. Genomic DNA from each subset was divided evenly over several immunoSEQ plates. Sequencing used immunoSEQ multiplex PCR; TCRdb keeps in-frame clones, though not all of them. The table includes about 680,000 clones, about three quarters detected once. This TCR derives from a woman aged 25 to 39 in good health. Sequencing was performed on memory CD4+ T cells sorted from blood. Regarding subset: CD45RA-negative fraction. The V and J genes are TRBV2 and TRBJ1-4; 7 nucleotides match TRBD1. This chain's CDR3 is CASSPGQPNEKLFF. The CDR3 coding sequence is TGTGCCAGCAGCCCGGGACAGCCTAATGAAAAACTGTTTTTT.